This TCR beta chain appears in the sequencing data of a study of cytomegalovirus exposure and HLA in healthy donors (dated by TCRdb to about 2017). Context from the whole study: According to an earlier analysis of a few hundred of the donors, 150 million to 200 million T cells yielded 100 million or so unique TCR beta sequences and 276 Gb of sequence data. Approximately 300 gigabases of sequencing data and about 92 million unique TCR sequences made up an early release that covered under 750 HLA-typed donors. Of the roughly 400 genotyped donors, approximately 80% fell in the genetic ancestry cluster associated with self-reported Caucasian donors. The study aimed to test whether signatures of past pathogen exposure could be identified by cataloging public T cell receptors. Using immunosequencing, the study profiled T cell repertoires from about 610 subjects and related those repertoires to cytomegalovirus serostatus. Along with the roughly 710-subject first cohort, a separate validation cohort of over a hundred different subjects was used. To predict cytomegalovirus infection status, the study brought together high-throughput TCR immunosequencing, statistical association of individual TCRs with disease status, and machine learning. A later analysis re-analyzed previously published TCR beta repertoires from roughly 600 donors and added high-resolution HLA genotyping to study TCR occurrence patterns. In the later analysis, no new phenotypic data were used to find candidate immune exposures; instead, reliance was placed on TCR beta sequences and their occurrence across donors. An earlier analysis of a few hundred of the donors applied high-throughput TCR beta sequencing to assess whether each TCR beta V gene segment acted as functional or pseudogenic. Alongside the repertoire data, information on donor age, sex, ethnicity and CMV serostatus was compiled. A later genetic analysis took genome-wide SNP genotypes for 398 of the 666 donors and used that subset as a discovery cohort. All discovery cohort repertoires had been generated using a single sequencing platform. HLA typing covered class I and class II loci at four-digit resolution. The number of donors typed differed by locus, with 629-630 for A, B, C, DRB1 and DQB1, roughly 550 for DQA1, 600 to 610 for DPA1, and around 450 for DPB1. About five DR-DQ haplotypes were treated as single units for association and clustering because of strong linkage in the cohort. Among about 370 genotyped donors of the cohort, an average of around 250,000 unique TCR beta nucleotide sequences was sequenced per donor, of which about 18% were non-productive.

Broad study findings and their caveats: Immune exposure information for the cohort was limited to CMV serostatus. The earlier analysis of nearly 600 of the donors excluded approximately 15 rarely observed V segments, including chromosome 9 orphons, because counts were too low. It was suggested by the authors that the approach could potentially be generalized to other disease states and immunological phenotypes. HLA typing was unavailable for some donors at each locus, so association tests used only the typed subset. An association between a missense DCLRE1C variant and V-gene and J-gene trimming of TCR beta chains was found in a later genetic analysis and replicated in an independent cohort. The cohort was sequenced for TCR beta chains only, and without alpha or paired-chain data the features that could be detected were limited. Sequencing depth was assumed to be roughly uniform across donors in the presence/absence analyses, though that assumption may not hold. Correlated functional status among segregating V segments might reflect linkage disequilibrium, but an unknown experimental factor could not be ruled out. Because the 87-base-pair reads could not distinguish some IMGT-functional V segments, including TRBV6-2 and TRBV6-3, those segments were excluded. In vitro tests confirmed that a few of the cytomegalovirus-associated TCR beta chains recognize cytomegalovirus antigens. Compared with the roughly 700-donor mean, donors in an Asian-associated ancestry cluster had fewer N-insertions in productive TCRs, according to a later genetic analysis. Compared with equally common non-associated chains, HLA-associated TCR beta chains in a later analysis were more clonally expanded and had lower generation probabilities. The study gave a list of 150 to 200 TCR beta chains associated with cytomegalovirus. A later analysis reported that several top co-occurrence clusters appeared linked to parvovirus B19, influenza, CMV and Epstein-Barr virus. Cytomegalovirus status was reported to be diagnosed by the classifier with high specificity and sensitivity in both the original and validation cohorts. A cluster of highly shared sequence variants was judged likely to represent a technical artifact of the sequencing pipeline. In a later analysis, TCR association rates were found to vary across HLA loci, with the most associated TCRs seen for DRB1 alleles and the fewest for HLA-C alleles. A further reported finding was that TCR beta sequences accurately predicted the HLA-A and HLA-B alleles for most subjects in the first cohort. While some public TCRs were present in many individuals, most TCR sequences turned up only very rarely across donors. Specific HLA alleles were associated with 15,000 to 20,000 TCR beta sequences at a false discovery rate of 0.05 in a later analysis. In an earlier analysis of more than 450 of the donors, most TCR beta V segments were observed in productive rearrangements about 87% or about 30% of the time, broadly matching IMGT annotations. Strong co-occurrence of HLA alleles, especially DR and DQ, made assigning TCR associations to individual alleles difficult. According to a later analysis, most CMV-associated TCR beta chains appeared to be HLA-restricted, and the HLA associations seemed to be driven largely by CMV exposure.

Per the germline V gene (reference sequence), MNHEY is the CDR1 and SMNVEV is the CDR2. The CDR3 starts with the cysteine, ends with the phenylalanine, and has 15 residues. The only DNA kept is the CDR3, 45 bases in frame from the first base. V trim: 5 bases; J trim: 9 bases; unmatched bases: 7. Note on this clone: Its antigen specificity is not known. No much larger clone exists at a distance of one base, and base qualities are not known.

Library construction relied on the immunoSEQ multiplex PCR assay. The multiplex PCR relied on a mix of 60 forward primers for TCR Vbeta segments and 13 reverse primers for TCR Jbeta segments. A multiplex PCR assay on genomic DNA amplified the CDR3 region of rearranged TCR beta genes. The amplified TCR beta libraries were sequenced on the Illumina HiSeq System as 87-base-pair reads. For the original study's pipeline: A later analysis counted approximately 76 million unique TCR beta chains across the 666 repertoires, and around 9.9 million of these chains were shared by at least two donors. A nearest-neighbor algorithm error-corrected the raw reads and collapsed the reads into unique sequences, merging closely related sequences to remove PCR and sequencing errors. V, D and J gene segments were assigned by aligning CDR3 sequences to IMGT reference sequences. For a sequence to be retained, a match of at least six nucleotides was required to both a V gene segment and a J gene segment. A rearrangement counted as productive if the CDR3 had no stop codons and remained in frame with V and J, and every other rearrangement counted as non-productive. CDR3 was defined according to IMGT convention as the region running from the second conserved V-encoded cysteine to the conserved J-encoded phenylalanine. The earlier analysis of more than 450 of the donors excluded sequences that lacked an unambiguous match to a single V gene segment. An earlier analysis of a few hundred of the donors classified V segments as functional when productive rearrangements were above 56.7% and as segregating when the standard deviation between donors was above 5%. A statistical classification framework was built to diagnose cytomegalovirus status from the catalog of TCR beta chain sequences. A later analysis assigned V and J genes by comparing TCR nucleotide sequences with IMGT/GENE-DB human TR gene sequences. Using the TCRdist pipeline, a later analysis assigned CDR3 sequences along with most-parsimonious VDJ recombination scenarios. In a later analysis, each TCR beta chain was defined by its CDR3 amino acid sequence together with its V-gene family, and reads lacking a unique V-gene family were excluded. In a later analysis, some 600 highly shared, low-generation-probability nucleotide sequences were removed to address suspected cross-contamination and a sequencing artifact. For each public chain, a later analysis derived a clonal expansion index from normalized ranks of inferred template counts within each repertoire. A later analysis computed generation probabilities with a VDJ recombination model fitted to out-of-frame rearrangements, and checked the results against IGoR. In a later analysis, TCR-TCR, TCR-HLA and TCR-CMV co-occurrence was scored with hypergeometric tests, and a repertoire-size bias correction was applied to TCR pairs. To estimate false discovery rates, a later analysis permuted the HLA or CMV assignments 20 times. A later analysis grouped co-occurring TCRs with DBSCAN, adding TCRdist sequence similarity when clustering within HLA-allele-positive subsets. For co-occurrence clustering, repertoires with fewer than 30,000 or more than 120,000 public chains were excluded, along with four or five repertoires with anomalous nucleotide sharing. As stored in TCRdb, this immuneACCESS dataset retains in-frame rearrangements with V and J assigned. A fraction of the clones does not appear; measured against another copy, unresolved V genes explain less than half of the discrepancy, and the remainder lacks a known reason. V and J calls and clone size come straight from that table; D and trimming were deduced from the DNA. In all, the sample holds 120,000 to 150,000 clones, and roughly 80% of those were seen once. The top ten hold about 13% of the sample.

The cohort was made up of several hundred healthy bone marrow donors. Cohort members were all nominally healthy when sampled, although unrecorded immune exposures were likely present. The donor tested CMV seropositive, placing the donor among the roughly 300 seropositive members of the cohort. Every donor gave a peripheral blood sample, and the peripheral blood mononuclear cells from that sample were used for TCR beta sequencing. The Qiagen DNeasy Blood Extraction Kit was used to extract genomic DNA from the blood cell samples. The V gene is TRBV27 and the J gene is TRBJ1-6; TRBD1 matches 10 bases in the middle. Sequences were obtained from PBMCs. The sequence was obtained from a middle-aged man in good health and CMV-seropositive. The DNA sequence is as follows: TGTGCCAGCAGTACAATCCGGGACAGGGGTTCACCCCTCCACTTT. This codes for CASSTIRDRGSPLHF.